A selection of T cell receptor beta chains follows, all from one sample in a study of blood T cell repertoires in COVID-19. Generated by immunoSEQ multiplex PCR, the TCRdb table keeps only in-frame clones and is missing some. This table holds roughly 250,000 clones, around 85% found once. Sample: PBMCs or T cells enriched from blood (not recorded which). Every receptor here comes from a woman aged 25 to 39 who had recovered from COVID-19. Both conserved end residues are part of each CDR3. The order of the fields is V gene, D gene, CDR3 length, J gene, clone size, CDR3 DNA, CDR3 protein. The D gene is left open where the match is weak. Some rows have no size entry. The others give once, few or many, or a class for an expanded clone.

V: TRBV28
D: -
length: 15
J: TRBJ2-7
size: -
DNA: TGTGCCAGTCGAGGTTTACAGGGAAAGGCCTACGAGCAGTACTTC
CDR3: CASRGLQGKAYEQYF

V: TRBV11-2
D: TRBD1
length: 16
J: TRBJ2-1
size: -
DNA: TGTGCCAGCAGCTTCCGGACAGGGAACGGTCCAATTGAGCAGTTCTTC
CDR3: CASSFRTGNGPIEQFF

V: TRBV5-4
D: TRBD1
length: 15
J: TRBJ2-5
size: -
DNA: TGTGCCAGCAGCTTCCCCGGGACAGCTGAAGAGACCCAGTACTTC
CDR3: CASSFPGTAEETQYF

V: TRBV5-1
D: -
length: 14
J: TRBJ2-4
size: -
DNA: TGCGCCAGCAGCGCAGGGGAGGCCAAAAACATTCAGTACTTC
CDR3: CASSAGEAKNIQYF

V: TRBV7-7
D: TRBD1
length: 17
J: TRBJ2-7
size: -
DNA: TGTGCCAGCAGCTTAGCCGCCGGGACAGGGCGCTCCTACGAGCAGTACTTC
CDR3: CASSLAAGTGRSYEQYF

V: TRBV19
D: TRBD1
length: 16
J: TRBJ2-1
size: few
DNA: TGTGCCAGTAGTCCGACAGGGGAGAGGTCCTACAATGAGCAGTTCTTC
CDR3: CASSPTGERSYNEQFF

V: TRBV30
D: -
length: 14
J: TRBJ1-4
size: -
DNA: TGTGCCTGGTCGGATTCCCCACTAGGAGGAAAACTGTTTTTT
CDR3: CAWSDSPLGGKLFF

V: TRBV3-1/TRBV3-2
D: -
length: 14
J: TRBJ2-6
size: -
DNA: TGTGCCAGCAGCCAACATTCTGGGGCCAACGTCCTGACTTTC
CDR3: CASSQHSGANVLTF

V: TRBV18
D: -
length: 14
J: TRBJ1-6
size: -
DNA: TGTGCCAGCTCACCACGGCGGGATAATTCACCCCTCCACTTT
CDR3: CASSPRRDNSPLHF

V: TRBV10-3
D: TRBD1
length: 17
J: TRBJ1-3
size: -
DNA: TGTGCCATCAGTGAGTCCTTACGGACAGGACCTGGAAACACCATATATTTT
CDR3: CAISESLRTGPGNTIYF

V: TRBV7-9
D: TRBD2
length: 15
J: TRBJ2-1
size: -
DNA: TGTGCCAGCAGCGGTCTAGCGGCACTTTACAATGAGCAGTTCTTC
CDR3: CASSGLAALYNEQFF

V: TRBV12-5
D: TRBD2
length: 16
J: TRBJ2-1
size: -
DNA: TGTGCTAGTGGGGGTAGCGGGAGCCCCCTCGGGAATGAGCAGTTCTTC
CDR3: CASGGSGSPLGNEQFF

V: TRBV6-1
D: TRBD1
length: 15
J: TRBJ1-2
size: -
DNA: TGTGCCAGCAGTGACGGGACAGGGGGGGAATATGGCTACACCTTC
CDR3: CASSDGTGGEYGYTF

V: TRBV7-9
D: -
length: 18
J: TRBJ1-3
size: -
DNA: TGTGCCAGCAGCTTAGCACGTCATACAGGACTAGCTGGAAACACCATATATTTT
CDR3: CASSLARHTGLAGNTIYF

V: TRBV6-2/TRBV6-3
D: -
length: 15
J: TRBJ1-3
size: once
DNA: TGTGCCAGCAGTTACCTGCGGGGAACTGGAAACACCATATATTTT
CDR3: CASSYLRGTGNTIYF

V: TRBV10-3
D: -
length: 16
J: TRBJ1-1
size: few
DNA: TGTGCCATCAGTGAGTCGAGTGTGGCTAGGAACACTGAAGCTTTCTTT
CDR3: CAISESSVARNTEAFF

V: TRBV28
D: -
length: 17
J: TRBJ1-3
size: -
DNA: TGTGCCAGCAGCCACCTAAACGGGGGAACGGGTGGAAACACCATATATTTT
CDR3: CASSHLNGGTGGNTIYF

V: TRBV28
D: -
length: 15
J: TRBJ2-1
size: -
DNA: TGTGCCAGCAGGTGGGGACTCAACTCCTACAATGAGCAGTTCTTC
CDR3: CASRWGLNSYNEQFF

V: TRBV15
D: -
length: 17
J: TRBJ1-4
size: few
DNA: TGTGCCACCAGCAGGGCCCGGGGGGGGTTTCGAAATGAAAAACTGTTTTTT
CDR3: CATSRARGGFRNEKLFF

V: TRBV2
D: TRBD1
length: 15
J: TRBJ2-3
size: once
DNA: TGTGCCAGCAGTGTGACAGGGGCCGTCACAGATACGCAGTATTTT
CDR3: CASSVTGAVTDTQYF

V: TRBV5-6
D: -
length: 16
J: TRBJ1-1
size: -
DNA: TGTGCCAGCAGCCTGCCCTTCGGAGGCCCGAACACTGAAGCTTTCTTT
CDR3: CASSLPFGGPNTEAFF

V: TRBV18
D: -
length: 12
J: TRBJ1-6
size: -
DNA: TGTGCCAGCTCACCACCGGCGGGCCTCATCCACTTT
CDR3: CASSPPAGLIHF

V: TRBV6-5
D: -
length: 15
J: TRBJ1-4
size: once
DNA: TGTGCCAGCAGTTACTTGGGGCTCTCTAATGAAAAACTGTTTTTT
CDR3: CASSYLGLSNEKLFF

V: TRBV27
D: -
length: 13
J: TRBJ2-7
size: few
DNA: TGTGCCAGCAGTTTATGGTCCGGCTACGAGCAGTACTTC
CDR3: CASSLWSGYEQYF

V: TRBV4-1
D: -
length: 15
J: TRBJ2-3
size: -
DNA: TGCGCCAGCAGCCTGAAGTACTCTAGCACAGATACGCAGTATTTT
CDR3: CASSLKYSSTDTQYF

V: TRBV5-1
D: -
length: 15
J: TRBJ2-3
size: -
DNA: TGCGCCAGCAGCTCGGGGGACTCTGACACAGATACGCAGTATTTT
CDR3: CASSSGDSDTDTQYF

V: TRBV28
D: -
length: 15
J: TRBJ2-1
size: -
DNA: TGTGCCAGCAGTTTCGGGCTAGCTCGAAACAATGAGCAGTTCTTC
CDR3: CASSFGLARNNEQFF

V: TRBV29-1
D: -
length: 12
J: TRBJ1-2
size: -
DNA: TGCAGCGTCTCCTTACACTATGGAGGCTACACCTTC
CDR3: CSVSLHYGGYTF

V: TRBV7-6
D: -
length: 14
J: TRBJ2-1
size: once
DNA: TGTGCCAGCAGCTTAGCTTATCCTAGCAATGAGCAGTTCTTC
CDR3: CASSLAYPSNEQFF

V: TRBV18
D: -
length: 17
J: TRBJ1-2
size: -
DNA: TGTGCCAGCTCATACACAGAGCTCAGACCCTCAAACTATGGCTACACCTTC
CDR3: CASSYTELRPSNYGYTF

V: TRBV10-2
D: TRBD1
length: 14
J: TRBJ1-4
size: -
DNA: TGCGCCAGCAGGCAAGACAGGGGCCCTGAAAAACTGTTTTTT
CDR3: CASRQDRGPEKLFF

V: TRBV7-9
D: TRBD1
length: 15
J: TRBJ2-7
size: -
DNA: TGTGCCAGCAGCCCAAACCGGGACAGGACCTACGAGCAGTACTTC
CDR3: CASSPNRDRTYEQYF

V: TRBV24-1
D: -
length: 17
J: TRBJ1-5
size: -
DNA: TGTGCCACCAGTGACCCTGGCCAGGGGCATGGCAATCAGCCCCAGCATTTT
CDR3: CATSDPGQGHGNQPQHF

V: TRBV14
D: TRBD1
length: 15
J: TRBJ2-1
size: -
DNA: TGTGCCAGCAGCCAAGACAGGGGGCCCTACAATGAGCAGTTCTTC
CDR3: CASSQDRGPYNEQFF

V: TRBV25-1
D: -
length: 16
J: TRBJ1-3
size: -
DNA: TGTGCCAGCAGTGGAATTGGGCGGGAGTCTGGAAACACCATATATTTT
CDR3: CASSGIGRESGNTIYF

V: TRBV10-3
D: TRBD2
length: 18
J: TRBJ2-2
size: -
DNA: TGTGCCATCAGTGCGGGACTAGCGGGAGCCAGGAACACCGGGGAGCTGTTTTTT
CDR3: CAISAGLAGARNTGELFF

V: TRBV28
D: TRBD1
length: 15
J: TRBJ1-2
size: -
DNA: TGTGCCAGCAGCTCTTACCGACAGGGGCAACATGGCTACACCTTC
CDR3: CASSSYRQGQHGYTF

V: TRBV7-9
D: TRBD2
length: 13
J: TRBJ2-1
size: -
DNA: TGTGCCAGCAGGTACCCGGGAGGGAATGAGCAGTTCTTC
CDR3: CASRYPGGNEQFF

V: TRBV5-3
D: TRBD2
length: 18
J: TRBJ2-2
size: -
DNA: TGTGCCAGAGGCCTTAGCGGGAGGGCGGTCTCTGGCACCGGGGAGCTGTTTTTT
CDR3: CARGLSGRAVSGTGELFF

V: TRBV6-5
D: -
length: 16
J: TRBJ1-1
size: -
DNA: TGTGCCAGCAGTTACTCTTGGACACGATCGAACACTGAAGCTTTCTTT
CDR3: CASSYSWTRSNTEAFF

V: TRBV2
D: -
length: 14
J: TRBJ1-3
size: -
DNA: TGTGCCAGCAGCTCAGGGTCCTCTGGAAACACCATATATTTT
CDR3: CASSSGSSGNTIYF